This T cell receptor beta chain was recorded in a study of T cells in Graves' hyperthyroidism and ophthalmopathy. Across the study: The authors collected peripheral blood at initial diagnosis, before any treatment.

Individuals with ophthalmopathy presented a Clinical Activity Score of at least 3, a NOSPECS grade of at least 4 and a duration under 3 months. RNA transcripts provided the source from which TCR beta CDR3 regions were amplified. Using the HTBI primer set, a first-round RT-PCR was run on the TCR CDR3. From the multiplex PCR reads, TCRdb called clonotypes with MiXCR, one entry per CDR3 protein. This table has hundreds of thousands of distinct CDR3 sequences, 12% to 15% appearing once. This clonotype was seen more than once but under ten times. This clonotype was sampled from a woman aged 40-49 years with Graves' ophthalmopathy. The sequenced sample was blood.

Here the CDR3 reads CASSTGTGSNEQFF. Written as DNA, the CDR3 is TGTGCCAGCTCAACCGGGACAGGGTCTAATGAGCAGTTCTTC. The rearrangement uses TRBV18 and TRBJ2-1, with 9 positions matching TRBD1. Germline trimming cut 5 bases from V and 7 bases from J; bases unmatched to any gene: 6. The CDR3 is 14 residues long. Germline-derived CDR1 and CDR2 are KGHSH and LQKENI.